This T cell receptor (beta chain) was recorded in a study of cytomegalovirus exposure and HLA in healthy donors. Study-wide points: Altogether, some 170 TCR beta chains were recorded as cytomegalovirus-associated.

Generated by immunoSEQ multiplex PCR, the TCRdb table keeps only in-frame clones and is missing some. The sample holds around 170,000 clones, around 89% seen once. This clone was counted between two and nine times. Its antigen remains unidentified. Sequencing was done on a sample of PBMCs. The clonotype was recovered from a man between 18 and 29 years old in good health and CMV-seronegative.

CDR3 DNA sequence: TGTGCCAGCAGCCAATTAGGCAGGACTGAAGCTTTCTTT. This sequence encodes CASSQLGRTEAFF. V gene TRBV14 combines with J gene TRBJ1-1; no reliable D call. The CDR3 covers 13 residues. Trimming removed 2 bases at V and 5 bases at J, with 9 bases between. CDR1 and CDR2 from the germline V gene are SGHDN and FVKESK.